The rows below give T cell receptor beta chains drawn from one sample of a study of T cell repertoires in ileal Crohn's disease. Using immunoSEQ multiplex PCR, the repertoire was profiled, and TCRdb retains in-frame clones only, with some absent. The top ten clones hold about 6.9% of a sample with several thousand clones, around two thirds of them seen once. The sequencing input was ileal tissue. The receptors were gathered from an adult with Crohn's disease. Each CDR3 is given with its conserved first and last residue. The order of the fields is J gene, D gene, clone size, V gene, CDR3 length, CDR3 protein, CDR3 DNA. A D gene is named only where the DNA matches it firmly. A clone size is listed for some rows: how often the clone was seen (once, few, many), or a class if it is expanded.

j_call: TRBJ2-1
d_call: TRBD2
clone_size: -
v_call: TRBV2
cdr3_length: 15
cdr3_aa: CASRERGISYNEQFF
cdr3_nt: TGTGCCAGCAGGGAGCGGGGTATATCCTACAATGAGCAGTTCTTC

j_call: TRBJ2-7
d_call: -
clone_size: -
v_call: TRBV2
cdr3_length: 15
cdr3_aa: CASSEATGNSYEQYF
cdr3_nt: TGTGCCAGCAGTGAAGCTACAGGGAATTCCTACGAGCAGTACTTC

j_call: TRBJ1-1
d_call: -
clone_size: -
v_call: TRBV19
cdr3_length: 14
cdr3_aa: CASSNVGGGREAFF
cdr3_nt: TGTGCCAGTAGCAATGTTGGGGGCGGAAGAGAAGCTTTCTTT

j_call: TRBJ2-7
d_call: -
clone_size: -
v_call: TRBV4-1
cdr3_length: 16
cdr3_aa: CASSHDPVAGTYEQYF
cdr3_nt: TGCGCCAGCAGCCACGACCCGGTGGCAGGTACCTACGAGCAGTACTTC

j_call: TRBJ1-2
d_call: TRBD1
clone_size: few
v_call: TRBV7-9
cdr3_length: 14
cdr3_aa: CASSLEGTAHGYTF
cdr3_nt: TGTGCCAGCAGCTTAGAGGGGACAGCCCATGGCTACACCTTC

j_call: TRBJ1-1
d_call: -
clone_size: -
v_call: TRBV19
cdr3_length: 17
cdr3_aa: CASSIIYPRGGNTEAFF
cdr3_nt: TGTGCCAGTAGTATCATTTATCCCAGAGGCGGGAACACTGAAGCTTTCTTT

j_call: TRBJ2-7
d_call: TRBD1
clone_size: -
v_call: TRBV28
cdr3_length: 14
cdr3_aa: CASSSLTGIYEQYF
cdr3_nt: TGTGCCAGCAGTTCCCTGACAGGGATCTACGAGCAGTACTTC

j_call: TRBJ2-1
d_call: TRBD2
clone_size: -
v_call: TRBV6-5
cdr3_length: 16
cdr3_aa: CASSYSGTSPFHPQFF
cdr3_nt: TGTGCCAGCAGTTACTCGGGGACTAGCCCTTTTCATCCTCAGTTCTTC

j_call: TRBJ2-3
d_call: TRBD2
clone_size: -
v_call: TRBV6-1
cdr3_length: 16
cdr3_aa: CASSEKGLVFPDTQYF
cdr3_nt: TGTGCCAGCAGTGAAAAGGGACTAGTCTTCCCAGATACGCAGTATTTT

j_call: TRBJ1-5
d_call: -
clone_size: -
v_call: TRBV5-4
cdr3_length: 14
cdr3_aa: CASSLRAYYQPQHF
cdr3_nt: TGTGCCAGCAGCCTGCGGGCGTATTATCAGCCCCAGCATTTT

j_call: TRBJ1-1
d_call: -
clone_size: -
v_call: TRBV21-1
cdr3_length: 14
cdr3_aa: CASILDRVLTEAFF
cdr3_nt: TGTGCCAGCATCCTCGACCGGGTCCTCACTGAAGCTTTCTTT

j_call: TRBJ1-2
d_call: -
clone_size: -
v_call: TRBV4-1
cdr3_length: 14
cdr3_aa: CASSQGPLAPGYTF
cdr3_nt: TGCGCCAGCAGCCAAGGTCCCCTGGCTCCTGGCTACACCTTC

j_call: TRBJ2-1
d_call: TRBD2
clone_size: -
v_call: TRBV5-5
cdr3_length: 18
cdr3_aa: CASSLLTSGGTPLNEQFF
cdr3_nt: TGTGCCAGCAGCCTACTTACTAGCGGGGGGACTCCACTAAATGAGCAGTTCTTC

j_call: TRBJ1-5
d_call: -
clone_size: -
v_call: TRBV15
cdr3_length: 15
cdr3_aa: CATSRGGKSNQPQHF
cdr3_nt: TGTGCCACCAGCAGAGGAGGGAAGAGCAATCAGCCCCAGCATTTT

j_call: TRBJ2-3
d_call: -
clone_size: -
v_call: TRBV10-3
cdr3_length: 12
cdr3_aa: CAISEAEDTQYF
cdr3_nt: TGTGCCATCAGTGAGGCCGAGGATACGCAGTATTTT

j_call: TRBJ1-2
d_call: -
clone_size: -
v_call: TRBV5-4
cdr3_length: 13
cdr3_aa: CASSLADSYGYTF
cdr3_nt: TGTGCCAGCAGCTTGGCTGACAGTTATGGCTACACCTTC

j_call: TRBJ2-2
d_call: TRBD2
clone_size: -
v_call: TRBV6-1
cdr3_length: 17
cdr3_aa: CASSEELAGGNTGELFF
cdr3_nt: TGTGCCAGCAGTGAAGAACTAGCGGGGGGGAACACCGGGGAGCTGTTTTTT

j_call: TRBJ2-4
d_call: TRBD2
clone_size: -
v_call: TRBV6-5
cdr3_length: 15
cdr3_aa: CASSYSTSGKNIQYF
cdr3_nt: TGTGCCAGCAGTTACTCTACTAGCGGCAAAAACATTCAGTACTTC

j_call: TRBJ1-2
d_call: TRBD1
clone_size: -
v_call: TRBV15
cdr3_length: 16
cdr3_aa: CATSRKSGQGRNGYTF
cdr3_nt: TGTGCCACCAGCAGAAAGTCCGGACAGGGGCGGAATGGCTACACCTTC

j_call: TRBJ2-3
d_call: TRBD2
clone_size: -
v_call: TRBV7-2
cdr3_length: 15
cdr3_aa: CASSSRRGVSDTQYF
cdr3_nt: TGTGCCAGCAGCTCCCGGCGGGGGGTCTCAGATACGCAGTATTTT

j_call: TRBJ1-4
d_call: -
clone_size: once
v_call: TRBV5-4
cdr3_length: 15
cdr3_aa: CASSLLEADNEKLFF
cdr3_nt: TGTGCCAGCAGCTTGCTAGAGGCTGACAATGAAAAACTGTTTTTT

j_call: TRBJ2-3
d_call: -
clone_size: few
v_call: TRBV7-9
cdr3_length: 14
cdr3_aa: CASSPDKSTDTQYF
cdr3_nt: TGTGCCAGCAGCCCGGACAAGAGCACAGATACGCAGTATTTT

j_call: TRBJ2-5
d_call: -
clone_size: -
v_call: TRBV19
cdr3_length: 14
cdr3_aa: CASSRRGGRETQYF
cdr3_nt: TGTGCCAGTAGTCGCAGGGGCGGCCGAGAGACCCAGTACTTC

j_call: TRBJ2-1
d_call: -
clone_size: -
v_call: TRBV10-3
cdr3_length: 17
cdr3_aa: CAISGGKLSSSVGEQFF
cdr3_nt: TGTGCCATCAGTGGTGGGAAACTCAGTTCTAGCGTCGGTGAGCAGTTCTTC

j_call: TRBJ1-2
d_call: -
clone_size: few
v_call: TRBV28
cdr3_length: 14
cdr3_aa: CASRPTHRESGYTF
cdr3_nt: TGTGCCAGCAGACCGACTCACAGGGAGTCTGGCTACACCTTC

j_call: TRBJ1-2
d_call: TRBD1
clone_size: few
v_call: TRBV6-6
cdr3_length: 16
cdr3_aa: CASSYLVRQGIDGYTF
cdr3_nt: TGTGCCAGCAGTTACTTAGTGAGACAGGGAATTGACGGCTACACCTTC

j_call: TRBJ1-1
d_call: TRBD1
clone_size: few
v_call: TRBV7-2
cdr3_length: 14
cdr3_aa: CASSLGTANTEAFF
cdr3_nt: TGTGCCAGCAGCCTCGGGACAGCTAACACTGAAGCTTTCTTT

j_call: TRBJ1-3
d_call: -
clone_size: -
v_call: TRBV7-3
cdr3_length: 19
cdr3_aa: CASSTHLLRTPTRGNTIYF
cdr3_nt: TGTGCCAGCAGTACACACCTCCTCAGGACACCAACCCGCGGAAACACCATATATTTT

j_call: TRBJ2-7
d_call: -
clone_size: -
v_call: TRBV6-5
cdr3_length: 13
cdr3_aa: CASSYSGRTEQYF
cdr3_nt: TGTGCCAGCAGTTACTCGGGCAGGACTGAGCAGTACTTC

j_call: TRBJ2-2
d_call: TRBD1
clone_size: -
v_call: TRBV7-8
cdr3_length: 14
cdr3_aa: CASSIRGRAGELFF
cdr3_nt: TGTGCCAGCAGCATCAGGGGGCGGGCCGGGGAGCTGTTTTTT

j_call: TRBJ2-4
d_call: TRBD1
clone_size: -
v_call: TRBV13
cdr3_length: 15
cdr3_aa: CASSHPDRAENIQYF
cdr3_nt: TGTGCCAGCAGCCACCCTGACAGGGCCGAAAACATTCAGTACTTC

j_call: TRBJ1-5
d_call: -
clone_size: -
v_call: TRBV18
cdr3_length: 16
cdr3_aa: CASSPRPTSGNQPQHF
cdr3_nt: TGTGCCAGCTCTCCCCGACCGACTTCGGGCAATCAGCCCCAGCATTTT

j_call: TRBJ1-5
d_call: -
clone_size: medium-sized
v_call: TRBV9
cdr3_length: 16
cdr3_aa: CASSAGPTGGNQPQHF
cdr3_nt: TGTGCCAGCAGCGCAGGGCCCACCGGGGGGAATCAGCCCCAGCATTTT